The present T cell receptor (beta chain) was sequenced within a study of shared clonotypes between healthy human individuals (dated by TCRdb to 2018 to 2021). For the study in its entirety: The cohort comprised a couple of women and three men aged 18 to 49 years. To estimate repertoire size and how much clonotypes are shared between individuals, the study performed deep sequencing of blood TCR repertoires from roughly five healthy adults. For each donor, CD4 naive and CD4 memory were each run on three plates, CD8 naive on two plates, and CD8 memory on one plate. To increase sequencing depth and limit assay-specific biases, different laboratories used diverse techniques to prepare libraries and sequence TCR repertoires. Between about 0.85 and 9.5 billion PBMCs per donor were obtained by leukapheresis. Paper-wide results and their limitations: Higher generation probabilities were observed for clonotypes shared by all four sorted-subset donors than for non-shared clonotypes. When several donors were compared, the shared fraction of clonotypes was about 5% for naive CD4, approximately 3.3% for naive CD8, 2.3% for memory CD4, and 0.4% for memory CD8. Incomplete sequencing was indicated by rarefaction of sorted-subset datasets, despite the large sequencing depth. Naive subsets generally had larger estimated clonotype richness than memory subsets did. Sampling was limited to blood, and TCR repertoires in tissue likely differ from TCR repertoires in blood. Because the study included a small number of donors, the genetic and exposure-history diversity represented was limited. Based on pairwise subsampling, the degree of clonotype sharing among donors was expected to be affected by sequencing depth.

TCR CDR3 regions were amplified from genomic DNA by multiplex PCR using the deep immunoSEQ assay. For each cell subset, the extracted genomic DNA was distributed evenly across all wells of several immunoSEQ 96-well plates, and each plate served as one replicate. For sorted subsets, 200 to 250 ng of genomic DNA, equivalent to tens of thousands of T cell genomes, went into each replicate PCR. Purified libraries were quantified with a Qubit 3.0 fluorometer, sized on a Bioanalyzer 2100, and re-quantified with the KAPA Library Quantification kit. Each immunoSEQ 96-well plate was sequenced on its own single-read 150-cycle Illumina NextSeq 550 flow cell. For the original study's pipeline: Because the immunoSEQ output held only junctional sequences and lacked quality scores, the filtering could not match the filtering applied to full-length reads. Sequences were annotated with PyIR, a Python wrapper for IgBLAST v1.9, and V/J genes and CDR3 were assigned using IMGT germline references. Reads were removed for weak V/J assignments (E-value above 1e-6), missing CDR3, stop codons, out-of-frame junctions, or ambiguous translated residues. V3J clonotypes were defined by identical inferred V gene, J gene, and CDR3 amino acid sequence. Percentage overlap between repertoires was calculated by dividing the number of shared unique clonotypes by the size of the smaller repertoire. RTK rarefaction, the Chao1 estimator, and Recon v2.1 estimates of unobserved clonotypes were used to assess repertoire richness. For all TCRbeta clonotypes obtained by the gDNA method from a few donors, generation probabilities were computed with OLGA. Here the immuneACCESS table is served through TCRdb, limited to in-frame sequences with V and J called. Missing clones are a known gap in these copies; in checked studies unresolved V genes cover under half, and the rest lacks a known reason. V and J calls and clone size are given by that table; D and trimming were obtained from the DNA. The sample table contains 2 million or so clones; only one count was recorded for about 95% of them. The ten largest clones take up 0.13% of the sample.

Relative to germline, V is 8 bases shorter and J is 5 bases shorter, with 11 bases between their ends. From the cysteine through the phenylalanine, the CDR3 covers 12 amino acids. The DNA shown is the 36-base CDR3, in frame from base 1. For CDR1 and CDR2, the germline V gene lists ENHRY and SYGVKD. With regard to this clone: The antigen it binds to is not known. No qualities accompany the bases; no much larger clone lies one base away. Other nucleotide sequences from this sample produce the same CDR3.

Donors were healthy HIV-negative adults with no recently reported acute infections or vaccinations. Every donor was a Caucasian adult living in Nashville, Tennessee, USA. CD4+ T cells were enriched by magnetic negative selection; naive cells were then positively selected on CD45RA, and the negative fraction formed the memory subset. Blood was obtained by leukapheresis, after which PBMCs were separated by Ficoll-Histopaque density gradient centrifugation and cryopreserved in liquid nitrogen vapor phase. Analytical flow cytometry was used to check the purity and quantity of each magnetically sorted T cell population. From each sorted fraction, genomic DNA was isolated and quantified by UV absorbance on a Nanodrop 2000c.

The chain is made from TRBV10-3 and TRBJ2-3; too little of a D gene remains to name it. What was sequenced was naive CD4+ T cells sorted from blood. This sample's cell subset or site label indicates: CD45RA+ positively selected. The clonotype originates from a man between 18 and 35 years old in good health. The CDR3: CAISRGGDTQYF. The base sequence is TGTGCCATCTCCAGAGGTGGAGATACGCAGTATTTT.